These 20 T cell receptor beta chains share one sample of origin, sequenced in a study of identical twins. TCRdb reprocessed the 5' RACE reads with MiXCR, giving one entry per CDR3 protein. The sample contains about 660,000 distinct CDR3 sequences, 8.6% of which appear only once. These records were also assigned to another study, of yellow fever vaccine responses in identical twins.

The sequencing input was PBMCs. The receptors come from a woman under 30 in good health.

The chain joins TRBV27 to TRBJ2-7; D gene uncertain. With 5 bases removed from V and 4 bases from J, the gap between germline ends came to 15 bases. Germline V CDR1 and CDR2: MNHEY, SMNVEV (reference sequence). CDR3 length: 14 residues. The CDR3 region is CASSQDSFQYEQYF. The CDR3 nucleotides are TGTGCCAGCAGTCAAGACTCATTCCAATACGAGCAGTACTTC.

On this clonotype itself: At one end the junction does not follow the germline gene, possibly because of a read error. This chain links TRBV6-2 or TRBV6-3 with TRBJ1-5, with D tentatively TRBD1 (5 bases). The CDR3 consists of 16 residues. The germline V gene encodes CDR1 MNHEY and CDR2 SVGEGT. CDR3 loop: CASSYSSRVGNQLQHF. Written as DNA, the CDR3 is TGTGCCAGCAGTTACTCGAGCAGGGTTGGCAATCAGCTCCAGCATTTT.

At least ten counts were recorded for this clonotype. V and J are TRBV15 and TRBJ1-6; possibly TRBD1 for D (5 bases). Germline CDR1 LNHNV, CDR2 YYDKDF (reference sequence). The CDR3 has 13 amino acids. Trimming stripped 5 bases from V and 6 bases from J, with 8 bases between. The CDR3 DNA sequence: TGTGCCACCAGCCGACAGATTAATTCACCCCTCCACTTT. Protein: CATSRQINSPLHF.

The chain combines TRBV27 with TRBJ2-2; D gene unclear. Germline V gene lookup returns CDR1 MNHEY and CDR2 SMNVEV (reference sequence). Trimming removed 11 bases at V and 4 bases at J, with 20 bases between. This CDR3 has 15 residues. The CDR3 nucleotides read TGTGCCTTGGAATCCGGTCCCTGGACCACCGGGGAGCTGTTTTTT. Amino acids: CALESGPWTTGELFF.

This clonotype was counted at least ten times. This chain's CDR3 is CASSYDTSGANVLTF. DNA for the CDR3: TGTGCCAGCAGTTACGACACCTCTGGGGCCAACGTCCTGACTTTC. J is TRBJ2-6 and V is TRBV6-2 or TRBV6-3; D call uncertain. The CDR3 extends over 15 amino acids. The V gene's germline CDR1 is MNHEY and CDR2 SVGEGT. Trimming shortened V by 2 bases and J by 0 bases, and 5 bases separated the two germline ends.

This chain joins TRBV6-5 and TRBJ2-7; 7 bases are a match to TRBD1. After removal of 5 bases from V and 2 bases from J, the junction contained 12 bases not matched to a gene. The length of the CDR3 is 16 residues. From germline, CDR1 is MNHEY and CDR2 SVGAGI. The CDR3: CASSNHRGSMAYEQYF. CDR3 DNA sequence: TGTGCCAGCAGTAACCACAGGGGATCCATGGCCTACGAGCAGTACTTC.

In its sample, this clonotype was seen many times. The rearrangement joins TRBV7-3 to TRBJ2-4; D is uncertain. There are 13 residues in the CDR3. V was clipped by 0 bases and J by 2 bases, with 2 bases between them. From germline, CDR1 is SGHTA and CDR2 FQGTGA. This chain's CDR3 is CASSLTTKNIQYF. The CDR3 region has the DNA TGTGCCAGCAGCTTAACGACCAAAAACATTCAGTACTTC.

This clonotype was observed a handful of times. The rearrangement links TRBV10-2 to TRBJ2-1; TRBD1 matches 7 bases. Germline CDR1 and CDR2: WSHSY and SAAADI. With V trimmed by 3 bases and J by 5 bases, 7 bases remained unmatched. The CDR3 is made up of 15 amino acids. CDR3 residues: CASSDLAGGDNEQFF. In DNA form, the CDR3 reads TGCGCCAGCAGTGATTTGGCAGGGGGAGACAATGAGCAGTTCTTC.

The J gene is TRBJ2-3, the V gene TRBV10-3, with D unresolved. Germline loops: CDR1 ENHRY, CDR2 SYGVKD. The V gene lost 2 bases and the J gene lost 10 bases, with 10 bases spanning the gap. The CDR3 totals 12 residues. The CDR3 DNA is TGTGCCATCAGTGAGAAAATGGTCCCGCAGTATTTT. It encodes CAISEKMVPQYF.

This clonotype occurred many times. CDR3 protein: CASNLGTNSYNEQFF. CDR3 sequence (DNA): TGTGCCAGCAACCTCGGGACTAACTCCTACAATGAGCAGTTCTTC. J is TRBJ2-1 and V is TRBV7-2, with TRBD2 identical over 7 bases. This CDR3 is 15 amino acids long. With V trimmed by 7 bases and J by 0 bases, 6 bases remained unmatched. The germline V gene has CDR1 SGHTA and CDR2 FQGNSA.

This clonotype was picked up a small number of times. The chain uses TRBV4-3 and TRBJ2-1; 12 bases match TRBD2. The CDR3 totals 18 residues. After removal of 3 bases from V and 2 bases from J, the junction contained 8 bases not matched to a gene. Germline lookup yields CDR1 LGHNA and CDR2 YSLEER. The CDR3 DNA sequence: TGCGCCAGCAGCCACCTAATAGGACTAGCGGGGACCTACAATGAGCAGTTCTTC. Its protein is CASSHLIGLAGTYNEQFF.

The rearrangement links TRBV29-1 to TRBJ2-1, with D possibly being TRBD2 (6 bases). This CDR3 has 11 residues. The V and J ends lost 6 bases and 8 bases respectively, with 11 bases between them. Germline V gene data show CDR1 as SQVTM and CDR2 as ANQGSEA. The CDR3 spells CSVGLSDEQFF. DNA of the CDR3: TGCAGCGTCGGACTAAGCGATGAGCAGTTCTTC.

This clonotype was counted many times. The chain is built from TRBV4-3 and TRBJ2-5; the D gene is possibly TRBD2 (6 bases). Germline CDR1 reads LGHNA; CDR2 reads YSLEER. The CDR3 spans 15 residues. The germline V and J ends were trimmed by 0 bases and 7 bases, with 15 bases remaining between them. CDR3 bases: TGCGCCAGCAGCCAAGACAATGGGGGGATTTGGACCCAGTACTTC. Protein: CASSQDNGGIWTQYF.

This clonotype has a count of ten or more. CDR3 sequence (DNA): TGTGCCATCAGTGAGAGCTCCTACGAGCAGTACTTC. This translates into CAISESSYEQYF. The rearrangement joins TRBV10-3 to TRBJ2-7; D call uncertain. Looked up from germline, CDR1 is ENHRY and CDR2 is SYGVKD. The CDR3 consists of 12 residues. Trimming removed 2 bases from V and 0 bases from J, with 2 bases in between.

V is TRBV12-3 or TRBV12-4 and J is TRBJ2-7; 7 positions agree with TRBD1. J gave up 2 bases and V 1 base, and 5 bases lay outside the gene matches. CDR3 length: 15 residues. The CDR3 protein is CASSLGTGYAYEQYF. Here the CDR3 DNA reads TGTGCCAGCAGTTTAGGGACAGGATACGCCTACGAGCAGTACTTC.

V gene TRBV9 combines with J gene TRBJ2-7; 9 bases fit TRBD1. The CDR3 has 15 residues. V dropped 3 bases and J dropped 6; count of bases not matched to a gene: 10. Germline V CDR1 and CDR2: SGDLS, YYNGEE. The CDR3: CASSGENRGPIEQYF. Here the CDR3 DNA reads TGTGCCAGCAGCGGCGAAAACAGGGGGCCCATCGAGCAGTACTTC.

The chain couples TRBV2 to TRBJ2-1; TRBD1 might be the D (6 bases). CDR1 is SNHLY, CDR2 FYNNEI, per germline. This CDR3 is built from 14 residues. The germline V and J ends were trimmed by 5 bases and 5 bases, with 13 bases remaining between them. Here the CDR3 DNA reads TGTGCCAGCAGTCTATTCCGGACAGACAATGAGCAGTTCTTC. This encodes CASSLFRTDNEQFF.

The chain recombines TRBV12-3 or TRBV12-4 with TRBJ2-1; TRBD2 matches at 7 bases. The junction had 10 bases not matched to a gene; V was cut back by 5 bases and J by 6 bases. This CDR3 is built from 15 residues. This CDR3 reads CASSAPGLTSNEQFF. CDR3 DNA: TGTGCCAGCAGTGCTCCGGGACTAACGTCCAATGAGCAGTTCTTC.

This clonotype was seen a few times. The chain employs TRBV9 and TRBJ2-1, with TRBD1 matching 7 bases. CDR3 length equals 16 residues. CDR1 and CDR2 (germline): SGDLS, YYNGEE. V trimming: 3 bases; J trimming: 2 bases; junction bases outside the gene matches: 8. The chain's CDR3 is CASSDGTVPPYNEQFF. In DNA form, the CDR3 reads TGTGCCAGCAGCGATGGGACAGTCCCTCCCTACAATGAGCAGTTCTTC.

This clonotype came up many times. The CDR3, as DNA: TGTGCCAGCAGTTTTAATCAGCCCCAGCATTTT. It codes for CASSFNQPQHF. The chain employs TRBV12-3 or TRBV12-4 and TRBJ1-5; unclear D gene. V was pared by 3 bases and J by 4 bases, with 1 base between. CDR3 length: 11 amino acids.